A single sample is the source of the 29 T cell receptor beta chains below, sequenced in a study of cytomegalovirus exposure and HLA in healthy donors. PCR employed 60 Vbeta and 13 Jbeta primers. Clones were read by immunoSEQ multiplex PCR, and TCRdb kept only the in-frame ones, dropping some. The table records about 120,000 clones, roughly 8.6% of them present only once. Material: PBMCs. These receptors were obtained from a woman aged 40 to 50 in good health and CMV-seropositive.

This clone was detected many times. J is TRBJ1-4 and V is TRBV5-1; possible D gene TRBD1, 5 bases. CDR1 is SGHRS, CDR2 YFSETQ, per germline. The CDR3 length is 14 residues. The V and J ends lost 0 bases and 10 bases respectively, with 13 bases between them. The CDR3 is CASSLEQVAGKLFF. The CDR3 region has the DNA TGCGCCAGCAGCTTGGAACAGGTAGCGGGAAAACTGTTTTTT.

V gene TRBV27 combines with J gene TRBJ2-7; 12 positions match TRBD2. The CDR3 has 17 amino acids. Germline V lookup: CDR1 MNHEY, CDR2 SMNVEV (reference sequence). V shed 0 bases and J 3 bases; nucleotides not matched to a gene: 6. DNA for the CDR3: TGTGCCAGCAGTTTATCGATCCAACTAGCGGGGGGCTACGAGCAGTACTTC. This encodes CASSLSIQLAGGYEQYF.

The genes are TRBV27 and TRBJ1-2; TRBD1 agrees at 9 bases. Germline CDR1 reads MNHEY; CDR2 reads SMNVEV (reference sequence). This CDR3 is built from 17 residues. J lost 4 bases, V lost 4 bases, and 13 bases had no gene match. CDR3 residues: CASSSGGGQGYLYGYTF. CDR3 in DNA: TGTGCCAGCAGTTCCGGGGGGGGACAGGGCTATCTCTATGGCTACACCTTC.

This chain links TRBV9 with TRBJ1-6; D gene ambiguous. Germline V lookup: CDR1 SGDLS, CDR2 YYNGEE. The V end was cut by 0 bases, the J end by 9 bases, with 7 bases between. This CDR3 is 13 amino acids long. CDR3 bases: TGTGCCAGCAGCGTAGGAGGCAGTTCACCCCTCCACTTT. Its protein is CASSVGGSSPLHF.

The table lists this clone with a few counts. The chain joins TRBV7-9 to TRBJ1-1; 9 bases are a match to TRBD1. This CDR3 is built from 16 residues. Trimming removed 3 bases from V and 5 bases from J; junction bases left unmatched: 10. Germline assignment: CDR1 SEHNR and CDR2 FQNEAQ (reference sequence). The CDR3 DNA reads TGTGCCAGCAGCTTTCCCTGGACAGGGGACAAAACTGAAGCTTTCTTT. Its protein product is CASSFPWTGDKTEAFF.

The CDR3 is CASSLGGLDNEKLFF. Here the CDR3 DNA reads TGCGCCAGCAGCTTGGGCGGTCTAGATAATGAAAAACTGTTTTTT. The J gene is TRBJ1-4, the V gene TRBV5-1; D is unresolved. The CDR3 is 15 amino acids. Germline V lookup: CDR1 SGHRS, CDR2 YFSETQ. Trimming took off 0 bases at V and 4 bases at J, with 10 bases between the two ends. Based on the CDR3 plus reference TRBV5-1 and TRBJ1-4, the full variable domain is KAGVTQTPRYLIKTRGQQVTLSCSPISGHRSVSWYQQTPGQGLQFLFEYFSETQRNKGNFPGRFSGRQFSNSRSEMNVSTLELGDSALYLCASSLGGLDNEKLFFGSGTQLSVL.

This clone has more than one count but fewer than ten. The chain is built from TRBV7-8 and TRBJ2-3, with D perhaps TRBD1 (6 bases). Germline CDR1 reads SGHVS; CDR2 reads FQNEAQ. This CDR3 has 15 amino acids. Deletions cut 3 bases from V and 3 bases from J, with 13 bases between. In nucleotides, the CDR3 is TGTGCCAGCAGCTTTACAGGGATTCTTACAGATACGCAGTATTTT. Its translation: CASSFTGILTDTQYF.

The rearrangement links TRBV19 to TRBJ2-2; D is ambiguous. V gave up 1 base and J gave up 6 bases, with 9 bases separating them. CDR3 size: 14 residues. Germline V gene sequence: CDR1 LNHDA, CDR2 SQIVND (reference sequence). DNA of the CDR3: TGTGCCAGTAGTATAGGTGGTCGGGCCGGGGAGCTGTTTTTT. Translation: CASSIGGRAGELFF.

This clone was seen a handful of times. One junction end does not reproduce the germline sequence, and a read error may be involved. The chain links TRBV7-2 to TRBJ2-1; 8 bases align to TRBD2. This CDR3 has 15 amino acids. The germline CDR1 and CDR2 sequences are SGHTA and FQGNSA. The CDR3 DNA sequence: TGTGCCAGCACCTTAGTCGGGGGGGTCTACAATGAGCAGTTCTTC. It yields the protein CASTLVGGVYNEQFF.

This clone was counted once. J is TRBJ2-5 and V is TRBV25-1; D is uncertain. The CDR3 sequence is 14 residues long. Trimming took off 1 base at V and 5 bases at J, with 11 bases between the two ends. From germline, CDR1 is MGHDK and CDR2 SYGVNS. CDR3 sequence (DNA): TGTGCCAGCAGTGAATCGCTAGACGGCGAGACCCAGTACTTC. Protein sequence: CASSESLDGETQYF.

This sequence joins TRBV12-5 and TRBJ1-6; 12 nucleotides align to TRBD1. The length of the CDR3 is 15 residues. Germline V lookup: CDR1 LGHNT, CDR2 FRNRAP. The J segment lost 7 bases and the V segment lost 4 bases, leaving 2 bases of the junction unmatched. The CDR3 spells CASGYGTGGNSPLHF. The CDR3 DNA reads TGTGCTAGTGGTTACGGGACAGGGGGCAATTCACCCCTCCACTTT.

The chain uses TRBV28 and TRBJ2-7; 8 bases match TRBD1. CDR1 is MDHEN, CDR2 SYDVKM, per germline. The CDR3 covers 15 residues. The trim removed 5 bases at V and 4 bases at J, leaving 10 bases unmatched. CDR3 sequence: CASSLPTDRVYEQYF. The DNA for the CDR3 is TGTGCCAGCAGTCTTCCTACGGACAGGGTTTACGAGCAGTACTTC.

In its sample, this clone was seen a few times. This chain links TRBV6-5 with TRBJ1-6; 7 bases line up with TRBD1. The CDR3 has 14 amino acids. CDR1 is MNHEY, CDR2 SVGAGI, per germline. V was pared by 3 bases and J by 9 bases, with 5 bases of the junction left unmatched. CDR3 sequence (DNA): TGTGCCAGCAGTTATAAGGACAGGACTTCACCCCTCCACTTT. Encoded protein: CASSYKDRTSPLHF.

This chain connects TRBV6-5 to TRBJ1-2; 8 bases agree with TRBD1. The CDR3 loop spans 15 amino acids. The germline V gene encodes CDR1 MNHEY and CDR2 SVGAGI. V was clipped by 7 bases and J by 4 bases; unmatched bases: 11. In DNA form, the CDR3 reads TGTGCCAGCACGACAGGGGTTCTCGGCCTCTATGGCTACACCTTC. Translated: CASTTGVLGLYGYTF.

This clone was found a few times. The chain carries TRBV20-1 and TRBJ2-5; D uncertain. The CDR3 runs 11 residues. Trimming stripped 4 bases from V and 1 base from J, with 4 bases between. Per the germline V gene, CDR1 is DFQATT and CDR2 is SNEGSKA (reference sequence). CDR3 in DNA: TGCAGTGCTACCCTCCAAGAGACCCAGTACTTC. Encoded protein: CSATLQETQYF.

The chain joins TRBV30 to TRBJ1-2; TRBD1 agrees at 10 bases. This CDR3 has 12 amino acids. The V segment lost 3 bases and the J segment 7 bases; nucleotides outside the gene matches: 2. Germline V gene lookup returns CDR1 GTSNPN and CDR2 SVGIG (reference sequence). CDR3 loop: CAWRGTGVGYTF. CDR3 nucleotides: TGTGCCTGGAGGGGGACAGGGGTTGGCTACACCTTC.

V usage is TRBV7-6 and J usage is TRBJ2-1; 12 bases map to TRBD2. V lost 4 bases and J lost 3; bases outside the gene matches: 1. Germline V gives CDR1 SGHVS, CDR2 FNYEAQ. The CDR3 runs 15 residues. As DNA, the CDR3 is TGTGCCAGCAGCTCTAGCGGGGGGGGCTACAATGAGCAGTTCTTC. It is translated as CASSSSGGGYNEQFF.

The chain is built from TRBV10-3 and TRBJ2-3; D is perhaps TRBD2 (6 bases). V gave up 10 bases and J gave up 4 bases, with 12 bases separating them. CDR3 length: 12 residues. Germline V CDR1 and CDR2: ENHRY, SYGVKD. As DNA, the CDR3 is TGTGCCACTACTAGCAAAGCAGATACGCAGTATTTT. Its protein is CATTSKADTQYF.

The CDR3 here is CASSPGTSGGDTQYF. CDR3 DNA: TGTGCCAGCAGTCCCGGGACTAGCGGGGGTGATACGCAGTATTTT. The chain carries TRBV6-5 and TRBJ2-3; the match to TRBD2 covers 14 bases. The CDR3 consists of 15 residues. Germline V gene sequence: CDR1 MNHEY, CDR2 SVGAGI. Trimming took 5 bases from V and 6 from J; bases not matched to a gene: 4.

This clone showed up just a few times. The chain joins TRBV7-9 to TRBJ1-1, with 7 bases lining up with TRBD1. V dropped 1 base and J dropped 1; count of bases not matched to a gene: 3. Germline V gene lookup returns CDR1 SEHNR and CDR2 FQNEAQ (reference sequence). This CDR3 has 15 residues. This CDR3 reads CASSLGQGENTEAFF. For the CDR3, the DNA is TGTGCCAGCAGCTTAGGGCAGGGGGAGAACACTGAAGCTTTCTTT.

This clone has more than one count but fewer than ten. The V and J genes are TRBV30 and TRBJ1-1; D not resolved. V was shortened by 5 bases and J by 4 bases, with 11 bases between the two germline ends. The CDR3 consists of 12 residues. Per the germline V gene, CDR1 is GTSNPN and CDR2 is SVGIG (reference sequence). DNA of the CDR3: TGTGCCTGGGGCGGGGTAACCACTGAAGCTTTCTTT. Residues: CAWGGVTTEAFF.

A remark on this clone: One end of the junction varies from germline; a read error may be responsible. The chain combines TRBV7-9 with TRBJ2-2; TRBD1 matches 10 bases. The CDR3 runs to 15 residues. Germline V gene lookup returns CDR1 SEHNR and CDR2 FQNEAQ (reference sequence). The CDR3 here is CAGSTTGGYTGELFF. CDR3 nucleotides: TGTGCCGGCAGCACGACAGGGGGCTACACCGGGGAGCTGTTTTTT.

The chain has TRBV5-1 and TRBJ2-7, with TRBD1 matching over 7 bases. This CDR3 is 14 amino acids long. V was pared by 4 bases and J by 1 base, with 5 bases of the junction left unmatched. Per germline, CDR1 SGHRS and CDR2 YFSETQ. CDR3 bases: TGCGCCAGCAGCATCGGACAGGAATCCTACGAGCAGTACTTC. Protein product: CASSIGQESYEQYF.

This rearrangement joins TRBV28 to TRBJ1-1; perhaps TRBD1 as D (5 bases). Trimming shortened V by 2 bases and J by 4 bases, and 26 bases separated the two germline ends. Germline V gives CDR1 MDHEN, CDR2 SYDVKM. The CDR3 is made up of 19 amino acids. The CDR3 nucleotides are TGTGCCAGCAGTTTAATAGACTCCCGGGGGGACTTTGGGCCCACTGAAGCTTTCTTT. The encoded protein is CASSLIDSRGDFGPTEAFF.

A few counts support this clone. The J gene is TRBJ1-1, the V gene TRBV4-1, with 8 nucleotides matching TRBD1. The CDR3 is 15 residues long. Germline assignment: CDR1 MGHRA and CDR2 YSYEKL. The V segment lost 6 bases and the J segment 4 bases; nucleotides outside the gene matches: 10. CDR3 nucleotides: TGCGCCAGCAGTACAGGGCCAGGGGGCTCCACTGAAGCTTTCTTT. Protein sequence: CASSTGPGGSTEAFF.

This clone was seen a single time. This chain joins TRBV30 and TRBJ2-5; D is perhaps TRBD1 (6 bases). Germline V gives CDR1 GTSNPN, CDR2 SVGIG (reference sequence). The V and J ends lost 1 base and 11 bases respectively, with 26 bases between them. The CDR3 runs 16 residues. CDR3 DNA: TGTGCCTGGAGTGGGCTAGGACAGTTCCGACCGGGTGAGCAGTACTTC. Its translation: CAWSGLGQFRPGEQYF.

The rearrangement joins TRBV5-1 to TRBJ1-5; D may be TRBD1 (5 bases). V dropped 0 bases and J dropped 7 bases, with 11 bases sitting between them. CDR3 length: 14 residues. Germline loops: CDR1 SGHRS, CDR2 YFSETQ. The CDR3 reads CASSLGSGRQPQHF. The CDR3 DNA follows: TGCGCCAGCAGCTTGGGATCAGGGAGGCAGCCCCAGCATTTT.

This sequence joins TRBV5-1 and TRBJ2-5; 8 nucleotides match TRBD1. Germline trimming cut 2 bases from V and 1 base from J; bases unmatched to any gene: 4. Germline loops: CDR1 SGHRS, CDR2 YFSETQ. This CDR3 is 15 amino acids long. CDR3 in DNA: TGCGCCAGCAGCTTTCAGGGGGCGCCCCAAGAGACCCAGTACTTC. It is translated as CASSFQGAPQETQYF.

In its sample, this clone was seen a few times. V and J are TRBV10-3 and TRBJ1-5; TRBD1 matches at 11 bases. The CDR3 is 13 residues long. V was pared by 6 bases and J by 7 bases, with 2 bases of the junction left unmatched. The germline CDR1 and CDR2 sequences are ENHRY and SYGVKD. The CDR3 spells CAISRDRGQPQHF. The CDR3, as DNA: TGTGCCATCAGCCGGGACAGGGGGCAGCCCCAGCATTTT.